The 9 T cell receptor beta chains reported below all come from one sample, sequenced in a study of post-analysis software for immune sequencing data. Whole-study results and caveats: When patients were compared with controls, about 5 TRBV segments were more frequent, TRBV5-6, TRBV5-1 and TRBV20-1 among them.

Unique molecular identifiers were built into the TCR beta cDNA libraries. Via MiXCR, TCRdb re-called the PCR reads, giving one row per CDR3 protein. Of hundreds of thousands of distinct CDR3 sequences in the sample, roughly 30% are singletons; the top ten hold around 0.6%. Antigens of these TCRs are unknown. The sequenced material came from blood. Receptors originate from a girl aged 10 to 17 with multiple sclerosis.

V is TRBV27 and J is TRBJ1-2; no firm D call. Trimming shortened V by 6 bases and J by 3 bases, and 11 bases separated the two germline ends. The CDR3 is 13 residues long. Germline V lookup: CDR1 MNHEY, CDR2 SMNVEV (reference sequence). The CDR3 sequence: CASSDLGYYGYTF. The CDR3 DNA reads TGTGCCAGCAGCGATCTAGGGTACTATGGCTACACCTTC.

This clonotype has just a few counts. The chain recombines TRBV20-1 with TRBJ1-1; maybe TRBD1 (5 bases). The CDR3 extends over 16 amino acids. The V gene lost 1 base and the J gene lost 0 bases, with 15 bases spanning the gap. The germline CDR1 and CDR2 sequences are DFQATT and SNEGSKA (reference sequence). The CDR3 protein is CSARGAEGIMNTEAFF. In nucleotides, the CDR3 is TGCAGTGCTAGAGGGGCGGAGGGGATCATGAACACTGAAGCTTTCTTT.

The genes are TRBV12-3 or TRBV12-4 and TRBJ2-5; D perhaps matches TRBD2 (6 bases). V was shortened by 5 bases and J by 4 bases, with 20 bases between the two germline ends. The CDR3 extends over 16 amino acids. CDR3 residues: CASSQMTVGRSETQYF. In DNA form, the CDR3 reads TGTGCCAGCAGTCAGATGACAGTTGGGAGGTCAGAGACCCAGTACTTC.

The chain combines TRBV21-1 with TRBJ2-4. TRBV21-1 is classified as a pseudogene. This CDR3 has 16 amino acids. The CDR3, as DNA: TGTGCCAGCAGCAAAGTCCGGCTGCTTACATTGTATCGGCAGTACTTC. As protein: CASSKVRLLTLYRQYF.

The sample holds many counts of this clonotype. The chain employs TRBV4-3 and TRBJ2-7, with D possibly matching TRBD1 (6 bases). CDR3 size: 13 residues. Germline loops: CDR1 LGHNA, CDR2 YSLEER. V gave up 4 bases and J gave up 3 bases, with 10 bases separating them. In DNA, the CDR3 is TGCGCCAGCAGCCCCGGGACAAACTACGAGCAGTACTTC. Its protein is CASSPGTNYEQYF.

The chain links TRBV12-3 or TRBV12-4 to TRBJ1-1; 8 bases match TRBD1. The CDR3 length is 14 residues. V lost 7 bases and J lost 4; bases outside the gene matches: 8. The DNA of the CDR3 is TGTGCCAGCACCCTGACAGGGGTAGCCACTGAAGCTTTCTTT. It encodes CASTLTGVATEAFF.

The J gene is TRBJ1-6, the V gene TRBV11-2; D unresolved. V was cut by 0 bases and J by 12 bases, with 9 bases left in between. This CDR3 is built from 13 residues. Germline V lookup: CDR1 SGHAT, CDR2 FQNNGV. In nucleotides, the CDR3 is TGTGCCAGCAGCTTAGATCGCTATGGACCCCTCCACTTT. Residues: CASSLDRYGPLHF.

This clonotype appeared a few times. This chain uses TRBV19 with TRBJ2-7; TRBD1 aligns across 8 bases. The length of the CDR3 is 15 residues. CDR1 and CDR2 (germline): LNHDA, SQIVND (reference sequence). The V segment lost 1 base and the J segment 3 bases; nucleotides outside the gene matches: 5. The CDR3 reads CASSIGTGIFYEQYF. CDR3 nucleotide sequence: TGTGCCAGTAGTATAGGGACAGGGATTTTCTACGAGCAGTACTTC.

This chain joins TRBV27 and TRBJ2-5; D is perhaps TRBD2 (5 bases). This CDR3 is built from 15 residues. V was clipped by 0 bases and J by 4 bases, with 12 bases between them. Germline CDR1 and CDR2: MNHEY and SMNVEV (reference sequence). In DNA, the CDR3 is TGTGCCAGCAGTTTATCCCCGATGGCGGGAGAGACCCAGTACTTC. Translating it yields CASSLSPMAGETQYF.